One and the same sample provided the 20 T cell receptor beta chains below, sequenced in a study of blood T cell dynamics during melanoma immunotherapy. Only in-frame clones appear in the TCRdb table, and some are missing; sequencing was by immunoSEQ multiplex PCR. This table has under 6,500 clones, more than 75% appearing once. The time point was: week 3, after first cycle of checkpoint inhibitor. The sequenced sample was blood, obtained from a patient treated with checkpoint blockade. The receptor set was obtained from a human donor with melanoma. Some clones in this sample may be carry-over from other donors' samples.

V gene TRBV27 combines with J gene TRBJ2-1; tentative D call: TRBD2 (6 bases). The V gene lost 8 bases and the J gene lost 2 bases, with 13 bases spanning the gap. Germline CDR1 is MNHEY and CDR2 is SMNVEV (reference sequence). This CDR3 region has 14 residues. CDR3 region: CASRWGGAYNEQFF. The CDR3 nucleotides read TGTGCCAGCCGATGGGGCGGGGCCTACAATGAGCAGTTCTTC.

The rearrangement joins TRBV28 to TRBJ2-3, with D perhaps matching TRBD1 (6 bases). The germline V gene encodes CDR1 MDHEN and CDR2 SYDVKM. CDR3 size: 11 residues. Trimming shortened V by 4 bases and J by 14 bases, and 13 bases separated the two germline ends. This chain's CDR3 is CASSSSTRGYF. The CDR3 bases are TGTGCCAGCAGTTCCAGCACCAGGGGGTATTTT.

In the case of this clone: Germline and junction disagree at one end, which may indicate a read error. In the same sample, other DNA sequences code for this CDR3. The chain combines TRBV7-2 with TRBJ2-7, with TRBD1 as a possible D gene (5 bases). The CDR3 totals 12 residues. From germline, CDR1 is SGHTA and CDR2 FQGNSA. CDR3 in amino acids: CASSRVAYEQYF. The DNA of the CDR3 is TGCGCCAGCAGCAGGGTTGCCTACGAGCAGTACTTC. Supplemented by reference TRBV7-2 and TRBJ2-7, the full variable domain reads GAGVSQSPSNKVTEKGKDVELRCDPISGHTALYWYRQSLGQGLEFLIYFQGNSAPDKSGLPSDRFSAERTGGSVSTLTIQRTQQEDSAVYLCASSRVAYEQYFGPGTRLTVT.

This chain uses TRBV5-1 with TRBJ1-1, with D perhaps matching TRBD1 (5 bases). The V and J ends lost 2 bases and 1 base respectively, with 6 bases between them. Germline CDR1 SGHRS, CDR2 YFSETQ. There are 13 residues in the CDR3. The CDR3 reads CASSLGTNTEAFF. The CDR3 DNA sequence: TGCGCCAGCAGCTTAGGGACGAACACTGAAGCTTTCTTT.

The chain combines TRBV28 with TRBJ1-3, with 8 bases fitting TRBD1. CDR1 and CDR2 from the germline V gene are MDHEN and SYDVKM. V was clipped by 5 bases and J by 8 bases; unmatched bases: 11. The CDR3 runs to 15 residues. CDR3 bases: TGTGCCAGCAGTGTTACAGGGGGGCTCCTACACACCATATATTTT. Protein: CASSVTGGLLHTIYF.

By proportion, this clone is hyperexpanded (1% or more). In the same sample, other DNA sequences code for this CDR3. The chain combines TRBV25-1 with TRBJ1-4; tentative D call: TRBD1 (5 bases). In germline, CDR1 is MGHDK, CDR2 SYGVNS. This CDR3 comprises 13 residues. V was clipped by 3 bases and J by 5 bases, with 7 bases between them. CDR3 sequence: CASSDSGNEKLFF. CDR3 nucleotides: TGTGCCAGCAGTGACTCAGGGAATGAAAAACTGTTTTTT.

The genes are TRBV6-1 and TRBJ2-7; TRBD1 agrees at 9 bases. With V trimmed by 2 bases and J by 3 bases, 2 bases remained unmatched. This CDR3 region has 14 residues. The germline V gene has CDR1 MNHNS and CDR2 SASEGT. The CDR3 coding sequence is TGTGCCAGCAGTGAAAACAGGGGGCTCTACGAGCAGTACTTC. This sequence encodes CASSENRGLYEQYF.

In nucleotides, the CDR3 is TGTGCCAGCAGGGGACAACTACGGGACAATGAGCAGTTCTTC. Translated, it gives CASRGQLRDNEQFF. The V gene is TRBV5-4, the J gene TRBJ2-1; TRBD1 is a possible D gene (6 bases). Germline assignment: CDR1 SGHNT and CDR2 YYREEE (reference sequence). The CDR3 spans 14 residues. The ends were cut back, 5 bases at V and 5 bases at J, with 14 bases in the middle.

The DNA of the CDR3 is TGTGCCAGCAGGGGTGGGTCCTATGGCTACACCTTC. It specifies CASRGGSYGYTF. V gene TRBV28 combines with J gene TRBJ1-2; D gene unclear. This CDR3 is 12 amino acids long. The V and J ends lost 6 bases and 4 bases respectively, with 9 bases between them. CDR1 MDHEN and CDR2 SYDVKM come from the germline V gene.

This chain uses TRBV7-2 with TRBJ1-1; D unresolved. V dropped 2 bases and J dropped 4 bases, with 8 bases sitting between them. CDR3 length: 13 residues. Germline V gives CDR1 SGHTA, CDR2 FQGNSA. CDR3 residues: CASSLSGTTEAFF. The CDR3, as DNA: TGTGCCAGCAGCTTATCTGGTACCACTGAAGCTTTCTTT.

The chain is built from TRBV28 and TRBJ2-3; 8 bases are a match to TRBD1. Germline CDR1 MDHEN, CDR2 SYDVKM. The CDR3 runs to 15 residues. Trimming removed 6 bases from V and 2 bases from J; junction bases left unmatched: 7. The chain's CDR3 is CASRGNRGFTDTQYF. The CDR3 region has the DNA TGTGCCAGCAGAGGAAACAGGGGGTTCACAGATACGCAGTATTTT.

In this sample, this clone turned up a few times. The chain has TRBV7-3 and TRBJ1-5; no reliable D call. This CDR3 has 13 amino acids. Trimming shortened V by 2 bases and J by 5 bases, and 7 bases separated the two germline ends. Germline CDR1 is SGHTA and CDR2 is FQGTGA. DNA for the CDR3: TGTGCCAGCAGCTTAGGCCCAGATCAGCCCCAGCATTTT. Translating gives CASSLGPDQPQHF.

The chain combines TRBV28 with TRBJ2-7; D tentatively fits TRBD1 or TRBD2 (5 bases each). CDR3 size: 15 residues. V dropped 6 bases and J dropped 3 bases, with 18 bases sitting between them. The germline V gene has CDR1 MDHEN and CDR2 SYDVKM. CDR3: CASRGRIPMNYEQYF. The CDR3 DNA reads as TGTGCCAGCAGGGGACGGATACCTATGAACTACGAGCAGTACTTC.

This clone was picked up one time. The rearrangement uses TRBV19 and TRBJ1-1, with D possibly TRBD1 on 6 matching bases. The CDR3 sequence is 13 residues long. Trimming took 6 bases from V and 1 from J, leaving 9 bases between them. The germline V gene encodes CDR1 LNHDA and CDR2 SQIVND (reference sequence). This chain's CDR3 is CASSTTGNTEAFF. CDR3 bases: TGTGCCAGTAGCACGACAGGGAACACTGAAGCTTTCTTT.

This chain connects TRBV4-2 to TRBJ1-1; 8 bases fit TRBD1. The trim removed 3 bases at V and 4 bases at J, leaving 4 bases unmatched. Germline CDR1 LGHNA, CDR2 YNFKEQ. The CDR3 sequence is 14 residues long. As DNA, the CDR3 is TGTGCCAGCAGCCAGTTGGGACAGGCCACTGAAGCTTTCTTT. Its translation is CASSQLGQATEAFF.

CDR3 DNA sequence: TGTGCCAGCAGCTTGGCTGGGGGGCACACTGAAGCTTTCTTT. This gives the protein CASSLAGGHTEAFF. The V call is TRBV7-9, the J call TRBJ1-1, with D possibly being TRBD1 (6 bases). Germline assignment: CDR1 SEHNR and CDR2 FQNEAQ (reference sequence). Trimming left V 3 bases short and J 3 bases short, with 11 bases between. CDR3 length equals 14 residues.

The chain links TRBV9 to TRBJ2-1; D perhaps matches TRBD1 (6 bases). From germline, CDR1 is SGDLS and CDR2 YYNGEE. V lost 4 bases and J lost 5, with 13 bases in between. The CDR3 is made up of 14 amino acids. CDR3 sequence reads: CASSPTGLDNEQFF. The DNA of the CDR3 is TGTGCCAGCAGCCCAACAGGGCTGGACAATGAGCAGTTCTTC. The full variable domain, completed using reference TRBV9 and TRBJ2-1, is DSGVTQTPKHLITATGQRVTLRCSPRSGDLSVYWYQQSLDQGLQFLIQYYNGEERAKGNILERFSAQQFPDLHSELNLSSLELGDSALYFCASSPTGLDNEQFFGPGTRLTVL.

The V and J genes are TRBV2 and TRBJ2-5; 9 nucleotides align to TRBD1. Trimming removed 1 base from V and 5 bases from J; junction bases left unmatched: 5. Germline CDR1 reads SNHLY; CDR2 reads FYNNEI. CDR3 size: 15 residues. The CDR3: CASSEDRGQLETQYF. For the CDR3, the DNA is TGTGCCAGCAGTGAAGACAGGGGGCAGTTGGAGACCCAGTACTTC.

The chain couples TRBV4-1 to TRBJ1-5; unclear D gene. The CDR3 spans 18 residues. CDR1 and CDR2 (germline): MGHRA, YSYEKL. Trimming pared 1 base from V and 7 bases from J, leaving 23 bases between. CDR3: CASSQVYNGLGARQPQHF. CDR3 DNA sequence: TGCGCCAGCAGCCAAGTCTATAACGGGCTAGGTGCAAGGCAGCCCCAGCATTTT.

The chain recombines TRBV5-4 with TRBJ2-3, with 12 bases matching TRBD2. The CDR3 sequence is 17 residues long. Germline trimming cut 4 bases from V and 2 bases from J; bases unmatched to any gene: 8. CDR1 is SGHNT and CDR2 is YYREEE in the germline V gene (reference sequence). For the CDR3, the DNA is TGTGCCAGCAGCCCGGGGACTAGCGGGCGGAACACAGATACGCAGTATTTT. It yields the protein CASSPGTSGRNTDTQYF.